These T cell receptor beta chains were read from a single sample in a study of blood T cell repertoires in COVID-19. Libraries were prepared by immunoSEQ multiplex PCR; TCRdb keeps only in-frame clonotypes and omits some of them. The sample lists 120,000 or so clones; around nine tenths were seen once. Sequencing was done on a sample of peripheral blood. These receptors all stem from a human donor in a cohort sampled during active COVID-19. Both conserved end residues are part of each CDR3. The D gene is left open where the match is weak. Only some rows state a clone size, as once, few, many or a class for expanded clones.

D gene: TRBD1
clone size: many
J gene: TRBJ2-3
V gene: TRBV10-1
CDR3 protein: CASSPLQGARVYGTLPDTQYF
CDR3 DNA: TGCGCCAGCAGCCCCTTGCAGGGGGCGCGTGTGTATGGAACTCTACCAGATACGCAGTATTTT

D gene: TRBD2
clone size: once
J gene: TRBJ2-3
V gene: TRBV6-5
CDR3 protein: CASRRTSGGADTQYF
CDR3 DNA: TGTGCCAGCAGGAGGACTAGCGGGGGGGCAGATACGCAGTATTTT

D gene: .
clone size: .
J gene: TRBJ2-1
V gene: TRBV7-9
CDR3 protein: CASSLVRGSPYYNEQFF
CDR3 DNA: TGTGCCAGCAGCTTAGTTCGTGGGAGCCCTTACTACAATGAGCAGTTCTTC

D gene: .
clone size: .
J gene: TRBJ2-3
V gene: TRBV15
CDR3 protein: CATSRHTQDRTDTQYF
CDR3 DNA: TGTGCCACCAGCAGGCATACACAGGACCGCACAGATACGCAGTATTTT

D gene: TRBD2
clone size: .
J gene: TRBJ2-5
V gene: TRBV7-2
CDR3 protein: CASTDGTSGLQETQYF
CDR3 DNA: TGTGCCAGCACCGATGGGACTAGCGGCTTACAAGAGACCCAGTACTTC

D gene: .
clone size: .
J gene: TRBJ1-2
V gene: TRBV9
CDR3 protein: CASSVERSHVAVRRSRYGYTF
CDR3 DNA: TGTGCCAGCAGCGTAGAACGGAGTCATGTGGCGGTGCGGAGGTCACGGTATGGCTACACCTTC

D gene: .
clone size: .
J gene: TRBJ1-4
V gene: TRBV4-2
CDR3 protein: CASSQDGWGANEKLFF
CDR3 DNA: TGTGCCAGCAGCCAAGATGGCTGGGGGGCTAATGAAAAACTGTTTTTT

D gene: .
clone size: .
J gene: TRBJ1-4
V gene: TRBV5-1
CDR3 protein: CASSLMSGLNEKLFF
CDR3 DNA: TGCGCCAGCAGCTTGATGTCAGGGTTAAATGAAAAACTGTTTTTT

D gene: TRBD1
clone size: .
J gene: TRBJ2-1
V gene: TRBV7-3
CDR3 protein: CASSLGSADRDQFF
CDR3 DNA: TGTGCCAGCAGCTTAGGATCTGCCGACAGGGACCAGTTCTTC

D gene: .
clone size: .
J gene: TRBJ1-3
V gene: TRBV3-1/TRBV3-2
CDR3 protein: CASTHEYPSGNTIYF
CDR3 DNA: TGTGCCAGCACCCACGAGTACCCCTCTGGAAACACCATATATTTT

D gene: .
clone size: .
J gene: TRBJ1-1
V gene: TRBV5-1
CDR3 protein: CASSLARMNTEAFF
CDR3 DNA: TGCGCCAGCAGCTTAGCCAGGATGAACACTGAAGCTTTCTTT

D gene: TRBD1
clone size: .
J gene: TRBJ1-2
V gene: TRBV7-9
CDR3 protein: CASSSTAARGSYGYTF
CDR3 DNA: TGTGCCAGCAGCTCCACCGCCGCCAGGGGGAGCTATGGCTACACCTTC

D gene: TRBD1
clone size: .
J gene: TRBJ2-7
V gene: TRBV5-4
CDR3 protein: CASSSGQGLTYEQYF
CDR3 DNA: TGTGCCAGCAGCTCTGGACAGGGGCTTACCTACGAGCAGTACTTC

D gene: TRBD1
clone size: .
J gene: TRBJ1-1
V gene: TRBV2
CDR3 protein: CASRGTGVTEAFF
CDR3 DNA: TGTGCCAGCAGGGGGACAGGGGTCACTGAAGCTTTCTTT

D gene: TRBD2
clone size: once
J gene: TRBJ2-1
V gene: TRBV7-3
CDR3 protein: CASSSGASGNSYNEQFF
CDR3 DNA: TGTGCCAGCAGCTCTGGGGCTAGCGGTAACTCCTACAATGAGCAGTTCTTC

D gene: .
clone size: .
J gene: TRBJ2-7
V gene: TRBV7-8
CDR3 protein: CASSFSRREQYF
CDR3 DNA: TGTGCCAGCAGCTTCTCTCGTCGCGAGCAGTACTTC

D gene: .
clone size: .
J gene: TRBJ2-3
V gene: TRBV6-5
CDR3 protein: CASTPAGIYTDTQYF
CDR3 DNA: TGTGCCAGCACACCCGCGGGGATCTACACAGATACGCAGTATTTT

D gene: TRBD2
clone size: .
J gene: TRBJ2-2
V gene: TRBV27
CDR3 protein: CASSFPAGASGEIPGELFF
CDR3 DNA: TGTGCCAGCAGTTTTCCAGCTGGGGCTAGCGGGGAAATTCCCGGGGAGCTGTTTTTT

D gene: .
clone size: .
J gene: TRBJ1-2
V gene: TRBV10-3
CDR3 protein: CAISESEGNYGYTF
CDR3 DNA: TGTGCCATCAGTGAGTCCGAGGGAAACTATGGCTACACCTTC

D gene: .
clone size: few
J gene: TRBJ1-2
V gene: TRBV6-2/TRBV6-3
CDR3 protein: CASSYEAGRRDNYGYTF
CDR3 DNA: TGTGCCAGCAGTTACGAAGCAGGGAGGAGGGACAACTATGGCTACACCTTC

D gene: TRBD2
clone size: many
J gene: TRBJ2-1
V gene: TRBV4-2
CDR3 protein: CASSQDLAGGSYNEQFF
CDR3 DNA: TGTGCCAGCAGCCAAGATTTAGCGGGAGGGTCCTACAATGAGCAGTTCTTC

D gene: .
clone size: .
J gene: TRBJ1-2
V gene: TRBV19
CDR3 protein: CASSKSADPGYTF
CDR3 DNA: TGTGCCAGTAGTAAATCAGCGGACCCAGGCTACACCTTC

D gene: .
clone size: .
J gene: TRBJ1-5
V gene: TRBV7-2
CDR3 protein: CASSRGSNQPQHF
CDR3 DNA: TGTGCCAGCAGCAGGGGAAGCAATCAGCCCCAGCATTTT

D gene: .
clone size: once
J gene: TRBJ2-7
V gene: TRBV15
CDR3 protein: CATSRDWAGVSYEQYF
CDR3 DNA: TGTGCCACCAGCAGAGATTGGGCAGGGGTCTCCTACGAGCAGTACTTC

D gene: .
clone size: .
J gene: TRBJ1-1
V gene: TRBV5-1
CDR3 protein: CASSLGGWDTEAFF
CDR3 DNA: TGCGCCAGCAGCTTGGGAGGGTGGGACACTGAAGCTTTCTTT

D gene: .
clone size: .
J gene: TRBJ2-2
V gene: TRBV7-2
CDR3 protein: CASSLFSQTNTGELFF
CDR3 DNA: TGTGCCAGCAGCTTGTTCAGTCAGACTAACACCGGGGAGCTGTTTTTT

D gene: TRBD2
clone size: .
J gene: TRBJ2-1
V gene: TRBV4-3
CDR3 protein: CASSPGTSRYNEQFF
CDR3 DNA: TGCGCCAGCAGCCCGGGGACTAGCCGGTACAATGAGCAGTTCTTC

D gene: .
clone size: .
J gene: TRBJ2-7
V gene: TRBV5-1
CDR3 protein: CASSLGIQGLYEQYF
CDR3 DNA: TGCGCCAGCAGCTTGGGTATCCAGGGGCTCTACGAGCAGTACTTC

D gene: .
clone size: .
J gene: TRBJ1-5
V gene: TRBV6-5
CDR3 protein: CASRQVSNQPQHF
CDR3 DNA: TGTGCCAGCAGACAGGTATCCAATCAGCCCCAGCATTTT

D gene: .
clone size: few
J gene: TRBJ2-7
V gene: TRBV2
CDR3 protein: CASSVLPEQYF
CDR3 DNA: TGTGCCAGCAGTGTCCTTCCCGAGCAGTACTTC

D gene: .
clone size: .
J gene: TRBJ1-1
V gene: TRBV11-2
CDR3 protein: CASSRTIGAGAEAFF
CDR3 DNA: TGTGCCAGCAGCCGCACCATCGGAGCGGGGGCTGAAGCTTTCTTT

D gene: TRBD2
clone size: .
J gene: TRBJ2-3
V gene: TRBV5-1
CDR3 protein: CASSFTGLAGGMTDTQYF
CDR3 DNA: TGCGCCAGCAGCTTCACCGGACTAGCGGGGGGTATGACAGATACGCAGTATTTT

D gene: .
clone size: .
J gene: TRBJ1-2
V gene: TRBV28
CDR3 protein: CASTRNGGYTF
CDR3 DNA: TGTGCCAGCACCCGCAACGGTGGCTACACCTTC

D gene: .
clone size: .
J gene: TRBJ2-4
V gene: TRBV28
CDR3 protein: CASSFTDPLAKNIQYF
CDR3 DNA: TGTGCCAGCAGTTTTACAGATCCTCTAGCCAAAAACATTCAGTACTTC

D gene: TRBD1
clone size: .
J gene: TRBJ1-4
V gene: TRBV2
CDR3 protein: CASSDTGGLNEKLFF
CDR3 DNA: TGTGCCAGCAGCGATACAGGGGGCCTAAATGAAAAACTGTTTTTT

D gene: .
clone size: many
J gene: TRBJ2-1
V gene: TRBV6-5
CDR3 protein: CASGREEGYNEQFF
CDR3 DNA: .

D gene: TRBD1
clone size: .
J gene: TRBJ1-1
V gene: TRBV9
CDR3 protein: CASSATDRGDTEAFF
CDR3 DNA: TGTGCCAGCAGCGCCACTGACAGGGGTGACACTGAAGCTTTCTTT

D gene: .
clone size: once
J gene: TRBJ2-3
V gene: TRBV19
CDR3 protein: CASSAVDTDTQYF
CDR3 DNA: TGTGCCAGTAGTGCGGTCGACACAGATACGCAGTATTTT

D gene: .
clone size: .
J gene: TRBJ2-1
V gene: TRBV5-1
CDR3 protein: CASSLGPGVNNEQFF
CDR3 DNA: TGCGCCAGCAGCTTGGGGCCGGGAGTTAATAATGAGCAGTTCTTC

D gene: .
clone size: .
J gene: TRBJ1-2
V gene: TRBV19
CDR3 protein: CASTPSLGRNYGYTF
CDR3 DNA: TGTGCCAGTACCCCCTCCTTGGGCAGAAACTATGGCTACACCTTC

D gene: TRBD1
clone size: .
J gene: TRBJ2-7
V gene: TRBV7-8
CDR3 protein: CASSLQGGLYEQYF
CDR3 DNA: TGTGCCAGCAGCCTACAGGGGGGCCTCTACGAGCAGTACTTC

D gene: .
clone size: .
J gene: TRBJ2-2
V gene: TRBV29-1
CDR3 protein: CSVGRVTGQTGELFF
CDR3 DNA: TGCAGCGTTGGAAGGGTAACAGGGCAGACCGGGGAGCTGTTTTTT

D gene: TRBD1
clone size: .
J gene: TRBJ2-1
V gene: TRBV24-1
CDR3 protein: CATRRDSPNNEQFF
CDR3 DNA: TGTGCCACCAGACGGGACAGTCCTAACAATGAGCAGTTCTTC

D gene: TRBD2
clone size: .
J gene: TRBJ2-1
V gene: TRBV29-1
CDR3 protein: CSVEEGLAGSYNEQFF
CDR3 DNA: TGCAGCGTTGAAGAGGGACTAGCGGGTTCCTACAATGAGCAGTTCTTC

D gene: .
clone size: .
J gene: TRBJ1-2
V gene: TRBV11-2
CDR3 protein: CASSLVLSDGYTF
CDR3 DNA: TGTGCCAGCAGCTTAGTGCTGTCAGATGGCTACACCTTC

D gene: .
clone size: .
J gene: TRBJ2-5
V gene: TRBV5-5
CDR3 protein: CASSLSRQGRGETQYF
CDR3 DNA: TGTGCCAGCAGCTTATCGAGGCAGGGGCGAGGGGAGACCCAGTACTTC

D gene: .
clone size: .
J gene: TRBJ1-1
V gene: TRBV19
CDR3 protein: CASVGRGADTEAFF
CDR3 DNA: TGTGCCAGTGTAGGCAGGGGTGCGGACACTGAAGCTTTCTTT

D gene: TRBD1
clone size: .
J gene: TRBJ2-2
V gene: TRBV7-2
CDR3 protein: CASSLGGGSGELFF
CDR3 DNA: TGTGCCAGCAGCTTAGGAGGGGGCTCCGGGGAGCTGTTTTTT

D gene: TRBD2
clone size: .
J gene: TRBJ2-1
V gene: TRBV9
CDR3 protein: CASSDRTSGGGYNEQFF
CDR3 DNA: TGTGCCAGCAGCGACCGGACTAGCGGGGGGGGCTACAATGAGCAGTTCTTC

D gene: .
clone size: .
J gene: TRBJ1-4
V gene: TRBV7-2
CDR3 protein: CASRPSTNEKLFF
CDR3 DNA: TGTGCCAGCAGACCTAGCACTAATGAAAAACTGTTTTTT

D gene: .
clone size: .
J gene: TRBJ1-1
V gene: TRBV19
CDR3 protein: CASSIGPVNTEAFF
CDR3 DNA: TGTGCCAGTAGTATAGGCCCGGTGAACACTGAAGCTTTCTTT

D gene: TRBD2
clone size: .
J gene: TRBJ2-2
V gene: TRBV18
CDR3 protein: CASSPGLAGLTGELFF
CDR3 DNA: TGTGCCAGCTCACCAGGGCTAGCGGGACTCACCGGGGAGCTGTTTTTT

D gene: TRBD2
clone size: .
J gene: TRBJ2-7
V gene: TRBV7-8
CDR3 protein: CASSGYSGGLSYEQYF
CDR3 DNA: TGTGCCAGCAGCGGGTATAGCGGGGGGCTCTCCTACGAGCAGTACTTC

D gene: TRBD1
clone size: .
J gene: TRBJ1-5
V gene: TRBV30
CDR3 protein: CAWGQGFNQPQHF
CDR3 DNA: TGTGCCTGGGGACAGGGATTCAATCAGCCCCAGCATTTT

D gene: TRBD1
clone size: .
J gene: TRBJ1-6
V gene: TRBV19
CDR3 protein: CASTRATGQGLLPLHF
CDR3 DNA: TGTGCCAGTACCCGAGCCACGGGACAGGGGCTTTTACCCCTCCACTTT

D gene: .
clone size: once
J gene: TRBJ1-4
V gene: TRBV4-2
CDR3 protein: CASSQDLGRAGEKLFF
CDR3 DNA: TGTGCCAGCAGCCAAGATTTAGGGCGGGCGGGCGAAAAACTGTTTTTT

D gene: TRBD1
clone size: once
J gene: TRBJ2-4
V gene: TRBV28
CDR3 protein: CATLGTGENIQYF
CDR3 DNA: TGTGCCACCCTGGGGACAGGTGAAAACATTCAGTACTTC

D gene: .
clone size: .
J gene: TRBJ2-1
V gene: TRBV30
CDR3 protein: CAWSRGEQFF
CDR3 DNA: TGTGCCTGGAGTAGAGGAGAACAGTTCTTC

D gene: TRBD1
clone size: .
J gene: TRBJ1-6
V gene: TRBV7-9
CDR3 protein: CASSFTGVDRGRSPLHF
CDR3 DNA: TGTGCCAGCAGCTTTACCGGAGTTGACAGGGGTCGATCACCCCTCCACTTT

D gene: TRBD1
clone size: .
J gene: TRBJ1-3
V gene: TRBV20-1
CDR3 protein: CSASVGQGAYGNTIYF
CDR3 DNA: TGCAGTGCTAGTGTGGGACAGGGAGCGTATGGAAACACCATATATTTT